These T cell receptor beta chains were read from a single sample in a study of low-dose radiotherapy and immunotherapy resistance in tumors. MiXCR, run by TCRdb on the reads, gives a single entry per CDR3 protein. The data hold roughly 50,000 distinct CDR3 sequences, with around 33% observed a single time. The specimen was PBMCs, collected after low-dose radiotherapy plus immunotherapy. All receptors derive from a male donor with rectosigmoid adenocarcinoma. Each CDR3 is given with its conserved first and last residue. Each record gives: J gene, D gene, clone size, V gene, CDR3 DNA, CDR3 protein. A D gene is named only where the DNA matches it firmly. Size is omitted from some rows. Given values are once, few, many or a class for expanded clones.

J: TRBJ1-1
D: .
size: many
V: TRBV5-1
DNA: TGCGCCAGCAGCTTGGGACGGGGGTTCACTGAAGCTTTCTTT
CDR3: CASSLGRGFTEAFF

J: TRBJ2-2
D: .
size: .
V: TRBV5-1
DNA: TGCGCCAGCAGCTTGACGACAGGACAGAACACCGGGGAGCTGTTTTTT
CDR3: CASSLTTGQNTGELFF

J: TRBJ2-2
D: TRBD2
size: many
V: TRBV3-1
DNA: TGTGCCAGCAGCCATCCTCTAGCGGGAGAATCCGGGGAGCTGTTTTTT
CDR3: CASSHPLAGESGELFF

J: TRBJ1-2
D: TRBD1
size: .
V: TRBV20-1
DNA: TGCAGTGCTAGAGATCTAGAGGGGGCGGCCAACTATGGCTACACCTTC
CDR3: CSARDLEGAANYGYTF

J: TRBJ2-5
D: .
size: many
V: TRBV24-1
DNA: TGTGCCACCAGTGTTACAGGGCGAGAGACCCAGTACTTC
CDR3: CATSVTGRETQYF

J: TRBJ2-5
D: TRBD2
size: many
V: TRBV29-1
DNA: TGCAGCGTTTGCCCCCCGGGGGGGCAAGAGACCCAGTACTTC
CDR3: CSVCPPGGQETQYF

J: TRBJ2-6
D: .
size: many
V: TRBV6-2/TRBV6-3
DNA: TGTGCCAGCAGTTTGGCAGGGGCTTCCTCTGGGGCCAACGTCCTGACTTTC
CDR3: CASSLAGASSGANVLTF

J: TRBJ2-5
D: .
size: many
V: TRBV5-1
DNA: TGCGCCAGCAGCTTGGCGCAGGGGTATGGGGTCGGCGAGACCCAGTACTTC
CDR3: CASSLAQGYGVGETQYF

J: TRBJ2-1
D: TRBD2
size: many
V: TRBV20-1
DNA: TGCAGTGCTAGGAGTCCAGAGCTAGCGGACTACAATGAGCAGTTCTTC
CDR3: CSARSPELADYNEQFF

J: TRBJ2-2
D: TRBD2
size: .
V: TRBV5-1
DNA: TGCGCCAGCAGCCCCGGAGGGCTAGCGGGAGTGGGCGGGGAGCTGTTTTTT
CDR3: CASSPGGLAGVGGELFF

J: TRBJ2-5
D: TRBD2
size: many
V: TRBV10-3
DNA: TGTGCCATCAGTGAGCCGATGACTAGCGGGGGGGGGGGACAAGAGACCCAGTACTTC
CDR3: CAISEPMTSGGGGQETQYF

J: TRBJ2-4
D: TRBD2
size: .
V: TRBV7-6
DNA: TGTGCCAGCAGCTTAAGTTCAGCGGGGGGTGGGAACATTCAGTACTTC
CDR3: CASSLSSAGGGNIQYF

J: TRBJ1-3
D: .
size: .
V: TRBV6-2/TRBV6-3
DNA: TGTGCCAGCAGCCCTACCCGTAGCTCTGGAAACACCATATATTTT
CDR3: CASSPTRSSGNTIYF

J: TRBJ1-2
D: TRBD1
size: .
V: TRBV5-1
DNA: TGCGCCAGCAGCTGGGGGAGTATAGGCCGGGACAGGCAGCGGTATGGCTACACCTTC
CDR3: CASSWGSIGRDRQRYGYTF

J: TRBJ2-7
D: TRBD1
size: many
V: TRBV6-2/TRBV6-3
DNA: TGTGCCAGCAGACCGGGACAGGGGTATCGGTACGAGCAGTACTTC
CDR3: CASRPGQGYRYEQYF